A single sample gave rise to the 16 T cell receptor beta chains below, sequenced in a study of blood T cells in healthy people across ages. Through a sample-barcoded 5' primer and a J-beta primer mix, a second PCR was run for roughly 6 to 11 cycles. TCRdb re-analysed the 5' RACE reads in MiXCR, keeping a single row per CDR3 protein. The data show about 800,000 distinct CDR3 sequences, with 20% to 30% seen just once and under 4.5% held by the top ten. A further study also used this sample, focusing on T cells of mothers and their children.

Sequencing was done on a sample of blood. These receptors all stem from a boy between 10 and 17 years old in good health.

The V gene is TRBV9, the J gene TRBJ1-2; D is unresolved. Germline assignment: CDR1 SGDLS and CDR2 YYNGEE. Trimming removed 0 bases at V and 0 bases at J, with 9 bases between. The CDR3 covers 15 residues. Here the CDR3 reads CASSVASVANYGYTF. The DNA for the CDR3 is TGTGCCAGCAGCGTAGCCTCAGTAGCTAACTATGGCTACACCTTC.

The J gene is TRBJ1-3, the V gene TRBV12-3 or TRBV12-4, with no clear D. The CDR3 extends over 12 amino acids. Trimming pared 4 bases from V and 6 bases from J, leaving 7 bases between. CDR3 protein: CASSSRPNTIYF. The CDR3 DNA follows: TGTGCCAGCAGTTCCCGGCCAAACACCATATATTTT.

Here the CDR3 reads CASSQFGTVMDIQYF. The CDR3 nucleotides are TGTGCCAGCAGCCAATTTGGGACAGTGATGGACATTCAGTACTTC. This chain links TRBV3-1 with TRBJ2-4; TRBD1 aligns across 7 bases. Germline loops: CDR1 LGHDT, CDR2 YNNKEL (reference sequence). The CDR3 loop spans 15 amino acids. V was clipped by 2 bases and J by 8 bases; unmatched bases: 9.

As concerns this clonotype: The CDR3 end shows no conserved phenylalanine or tryptophan, and so a read error is likely. The V and J genes are TRBV6-1 and TRBJ1-5, with D hard to call. Germline CDR1 and CDR2: MNHNS and SASEGT. The CDR3 runs 14 residues. V was trimmed by 4 bases and J by 7 bases, leaving 14 bases between them. For the CDR3, the DNA is TGTGCCAGCAGTGCGTCAGAAGGCGGACAGCCCCAGCATTGT. It yields the protein CASSASEGGQPQHC.

The chain joins TRBV20-1 to TRBJ2-5, with 10 nucleotides matching TRBD1. The last part of the DNA fits TRBJ2-7 better; the J call may be wrong. Germline V gene sequence: CDR1 DFQATT, CDR2 SNEGSKA (reference sequence). The CDR3 runs to 16 residues. The CDR3 DNA sequence: TGCAGTGCTAGAGATCTCGCGGGACAGGGGTTCTACGAGCAGTACTTC. Translated, it gives CSARDLAGQGFYEQYF.

The chain couples TRBV20-1 to TRBJ2-5, with D possibly TRBD2 on 7 matching bases. The length of the CDR3 is 13 residues. CDR1 is DFQATT and CDR2 is SNEGSKA in the germline V gene (reference sequence). V was cut by 5 bases and J by 4 bases, with 14 bases left in between. CDR3 DNA sequence: TGCAGTGCTCCTTCGAGGGGGGGAGAGACCCAGTACTTC. Its translation: CSAPSRGGETQYF.

This clonotype was seen a few times. The genes are TRBV7-9 and TRBJ2-3; TRBD2 agrees at 9 bases. Trimming cost V 8 bases and J 3 bases; bases outside gene matches: 15. The length of the CDR3 is 17 residues. CDR1 and CDR2 (germline): SEHNR, FQNEAQ (reference sequence). CDR3 region: CASGSALAGPMTDTQYF. CDR3 in DNA: TGTGCCAGCGGCTCCGCCCTAGCGGGACCCATGACAGATACGCAGTATTTT.

The gene calls are TRBV20-1 and TRBJ2-7, with 10 bases that match TRBD2. Germline V gene sequence: CDR1 DFQATT, CDR2 SNEGSKA (reference sequence). V was clipped by 3 bases and J by 6 bases; unmatched bases: 11. The CDR3 sequence is 15 residues long. The CDR3 reads CSASPSGRLGGEQYF. For the CDR3, the DNA is TGCAGTGCTAGTCCTAGCGGGAGACTTGGGGGCGAGCAGTACTTC.

This clonotype appeared many times. The chain employs TRBV5-1 and TRBJ2-2; D is undetermined. The CDR3 is made up of 14 amino acids. Germline V CDR1 and CDR2: SGHRS, YFSETQ. V was trimmed by 0 bases and J by 2 bases, leaving 5 bases between them. The CDR3 loop reads CASSLASNTGELFF. Written as DNA, the CDR3 is TGCGCCAGCAGCTTGGCCAGCAACACCGGGGAGCTGTTTTTT. The variable domain in full, completed from reference TRBV5-1 and TRBJ2-2, reads KAGVTQTPRYLIKTRGQQVTLSCSPISGHRSVSWYQQTPGQGLQFLFEYFSETQRNKGNFPGRFSGRQFSNSRSEMNVSTLELGDSALYLCASSLASNTGELFFGEGSRLTVL.

There are a few counts of this clonotype. J is TRBJ1-6 and V is TRBV20-1, with 9 bases lining up with TRBD1. This CDR3 is built from 15 residues. The germline gives CDR1 DFQATT, CDR2 SNEGSKA (reference sequence). The V gene end was trimmed by 1 base and the J gene end by 8 bases; junction bases not matched to a gene: 6. CDR3 sequence (DNA): TGCAGTGCTAGAGTAGGAGGGACAGGGTATTCACCCCTCCACTTT. Residues: CSARVGGTGYSPLHF.

This clonotype turned up a few times. V and J are TRBV7-2 and TRBJ2-5, with 9 bases fitting TRBD1. With 2 bases clipped from V and 5 bases from J, the junction kept 12 bases outside the gene matches. The CDR3 spans 17 residues. Germline CDR1 is SGHTA and CDR2 is FQGNSA. Here the CDR3 DNA reads TGTGCCAGCAGCTTAAGGCCCACAGGGGGCTCCGGGGAGACCCAGTACTTC. The encoded protein is CASSLRPTGGSGETQYF.

The CDR3 protein is CASSFNYRGSKGNEQFF. DNA for the CDR3: TGTGCCAGCAGTTTTAATTACAGGGGGAGCAAAGGCAATGAGCAGTTCTTC. The chain links TRBV7-3 to TRBJ2-1; 8 bases align to TRBD1. Germline lookup yields CDR1 SGHTA and CDR2 FQGTGA. The length of the CDR3 is 17 residues. Trimming removed 6 bases from V and 6 bases from J; junction bases left unmatched: 16.

In DNA form, the CDR3 reads TGCGCCAGCCGAAGGCGCGACGGAAGCTCCTACGAGCAGTACTTC. Residues: CASRRRDGSSYEQYF. The chain recombines TRBV5-1 with TRBJ2-5; D remains unclear. The J call may be incorrect, as the DNA end agrees better with TRBJ2-7. The CDR3 runs 15 residues. The germline V gene encodes CDR1 SGHRS and CDR2 YFSETQ.

CDR3 bases: TGTGCCAGCAGTGAATTGACACCACGGAATGAGCAGTTCTTC. Its translation: CASSELTPRNEQFF. The chain employs TRBV6-1 and TRBJ2-1; D remains ambiguous. CDR3 length equals 14 residues. V shed 2 bases and J shed 7 bases, with 12 bases lying between them. Germline V gene data show CDR1 as MNHNS and CDR2 as SASEGT.

The J gene is TRBJ2-1, the V gene TRBV20-1, with 7 bases that match TRBD2. The V gene end was trimmed by 3 bases and the J gene end by 7 bases; junction bases not matched to a gene: 12. The CDR3 length is 15 residues. The germline V gene has CDR1 DFQATT and CDR2 SNEGSKA (reference sequence). CDR3 sequence reads: CSARELSGNRNEQFF. DNA for the CDR3: TGCAGTGCTAGGGAGCTGAGCGGGAACCGAAATGAGCAGTTCTTC.

V is TRBV28 and J is TRBJ2-7; D gene ambiguous. From germline, CDR1 is MDHEN and CDR2 SYDVKM. Trimming left V 6 bases short and J 2 bases short, with 14 bases between. The CDR3 is 14 residues long. The CDR3 loop reads CASSPHTLTYEQYF. The DNA of the CDR3 is TGTGCCAGCAGCCCACACACTCTCACCTACGAGCAGTACTTC. Combining the CDR3 with reference TRBV28 and TRBJ2-7 gives the whole variable domain DVKVTQSSRYLVKRTGEKVFLECVQDMDHENMFWYRQDPGLGLRLIYFSYDVKMKEKGDIPEGYSVSREKKERFSLILESASTNQTSMYLCASSPHTLTYEQYFGPGTRLTVT.